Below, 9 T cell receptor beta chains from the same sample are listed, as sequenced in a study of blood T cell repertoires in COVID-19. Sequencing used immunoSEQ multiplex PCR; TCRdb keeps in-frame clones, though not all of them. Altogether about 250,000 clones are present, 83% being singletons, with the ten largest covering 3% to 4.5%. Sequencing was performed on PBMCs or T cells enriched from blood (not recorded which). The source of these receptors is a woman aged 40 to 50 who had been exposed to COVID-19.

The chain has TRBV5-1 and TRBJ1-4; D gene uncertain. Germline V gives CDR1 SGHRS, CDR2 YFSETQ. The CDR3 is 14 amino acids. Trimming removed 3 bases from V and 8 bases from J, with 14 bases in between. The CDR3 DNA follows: TGCGCCAGCAGCTCGGGCGCGGGAAGGGAAAAACTGTTTTTT. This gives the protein CASSSGAGREKLFF.

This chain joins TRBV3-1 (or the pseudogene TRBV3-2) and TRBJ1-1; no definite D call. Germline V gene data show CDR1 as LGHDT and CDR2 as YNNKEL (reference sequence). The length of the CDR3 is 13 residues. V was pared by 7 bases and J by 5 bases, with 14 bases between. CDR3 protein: CASTSLWQTEAFF. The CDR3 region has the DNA TGTGCCAGCACCTCCCTGTGGCAGACTGAAGCTTTCTTT.

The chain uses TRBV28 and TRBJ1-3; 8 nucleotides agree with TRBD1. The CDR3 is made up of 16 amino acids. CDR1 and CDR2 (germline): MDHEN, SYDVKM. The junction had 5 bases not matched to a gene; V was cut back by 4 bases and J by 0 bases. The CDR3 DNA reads TGTGCCAGCAGTTCACCCGGACAGGGCTCTGGAAACACCATATATTTT. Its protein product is CASSSPGQGSGNTIYF. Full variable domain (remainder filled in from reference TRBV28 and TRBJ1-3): DVKVTQSSRYLVKRTGEKVFLECVQDMDHENMFWYRQDPGLGLRLIYFSYDVKMKEKGDIPEGYSVSREKKERFSLILESASTNQTSMYLCASSSPGQGSGNTIYFGEGSWLTVV.

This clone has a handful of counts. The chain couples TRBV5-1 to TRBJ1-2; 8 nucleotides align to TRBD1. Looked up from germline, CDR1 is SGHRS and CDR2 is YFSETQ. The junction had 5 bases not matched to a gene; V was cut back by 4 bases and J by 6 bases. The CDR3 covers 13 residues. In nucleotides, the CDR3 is TGCGCCAGCAGCCTGACAGGGGTCAATGGCTACACCTTC. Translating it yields CASSLTGVNGYTF.

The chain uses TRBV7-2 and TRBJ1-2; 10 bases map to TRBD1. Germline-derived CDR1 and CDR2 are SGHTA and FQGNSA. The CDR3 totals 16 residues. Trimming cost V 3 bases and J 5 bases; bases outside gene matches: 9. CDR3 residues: CASSFEGQGLLYGYTF. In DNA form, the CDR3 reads TGTGCCAGCAGCTTTGAGGGACAGGGGTTACTATATGGCTACACCTTC.

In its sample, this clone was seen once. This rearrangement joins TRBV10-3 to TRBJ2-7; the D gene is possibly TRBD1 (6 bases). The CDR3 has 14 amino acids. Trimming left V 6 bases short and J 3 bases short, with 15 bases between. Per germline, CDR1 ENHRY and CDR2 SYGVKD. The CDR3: CAIRGQSTLYEQYF. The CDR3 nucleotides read TGTGCCATCAGAGGACAGTCCACTCTCTACGAGCAGTACTTC.

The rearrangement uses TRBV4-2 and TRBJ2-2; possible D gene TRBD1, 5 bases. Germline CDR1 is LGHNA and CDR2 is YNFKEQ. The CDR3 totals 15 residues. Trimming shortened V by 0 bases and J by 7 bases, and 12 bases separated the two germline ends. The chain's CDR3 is CASSQDQGKGGELFF. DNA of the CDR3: TGTGCCAGCAGCCAAGACCAGGGAAAGGGCGGGGAGCTGTTTTTT.

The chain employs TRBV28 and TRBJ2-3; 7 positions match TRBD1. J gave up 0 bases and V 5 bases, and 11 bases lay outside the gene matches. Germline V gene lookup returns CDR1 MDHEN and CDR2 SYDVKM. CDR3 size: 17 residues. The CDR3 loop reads CASSTYRGAPSTDTQYF. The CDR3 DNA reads TGTGCCAGCAGTACATACAGGGGAGCCCCTAGCACAGATACGCAGTATTTT. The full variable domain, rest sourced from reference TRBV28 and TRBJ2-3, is DVKVTQSSRYLVKRTGEKVFLECVQDMDHENMFWYRQDPGLGLRLIYFSYDVKMKEKGDIPEGYSVSREKKERFSLILESASTNQTSMYLCASSTYRGAPSTDTQYFGPGTRLTVL.

The CDR3 nucleotides read TGTGCCAGCAGCGTATACGGGACAGGGGGAACCGGGGAGCTGTTTTTT. It yields the protein CASSVYGTGGTGELFF. The chain links TRBV9 to TRBJ2-2, with TRBD1 matching over 11 bases. Germline CDR1 and CDR2: SGDLS and YYNGEE. The CDR3 has 16 amino acids. The J segment lost 5 bases and the V segment lost 1 base, leaving 4 bases of the junction unmatched. The variable domain in full, completed from reference TRBV9 and TRBJ2-2, reads DSGVTQTPKHLITATGQRVTLRCSPRSGDLSVYWYQQSLDQGLQFLIQYYNGEERAKGNILERFSAQQFPDLHSELNLSSLELGDSALYFCASSVYGTGGTGELFFGEGSRLTVL.